Below, 7 T cell receptor beta chains from the same sample are listed, as sequenced in a study of blood T cell repertoires in COVID-19. Libraries were prepared by immunoSEQ multiplex PCR; TCRdb keeps only in-frame clonotypes and omits some of them. This table holds approximately 150,000 clones, approximately 86% found once. Sequencing was carried out using peripheral blood. The source of these receptors is a woman aged 45 to 65 with acute or convalescent COVID-19.

This clone has just one count. This rearrangement joins TRBV6-2 or TRBV6-3 to TRBJ1-2; TRBD1 matches at 8 bases. Germline CDR1 is MNHEY and CDR2 is SVGEGT. This CDR3 region has 13 residues. V shed 3 bases and J 6 bases; nucleotides not matched to a gene: 3. The CDR3 sequence: CASSYQTGDGYTF. As DNA, the CDR3 is TGTGCCAGCAGTTATCAGACAGGGGATGGCTACACCTTC.

The rearrangement uses TRBV12-2 and TRBJ2-3; the table's D call, TRBD2, was not checked against the DNA. TRBV12-2 is annotated as a pseudogene. The CDR3 totals 16 residues. The CDR3 bases are TGTGCAAGTCGCTTAGCGTTTAGCGGGAGCACAGATACGCAGTATTTT. Translating gives CASRLAFSGSTDTQYF.

V and J are TRBV25-1 and TRBJ2-7; D possibly corresponds to TRBD1 (6 bases). V lost 6 bases and J lost 0, with 9 bases in between. Germline V gene data show CDR1 as MGHDK and CDR2 as SYGVNS. There are 13 residues in the CDR3. The CDR3 DNA reads as TGTGCCAGCAGCCCGGACAGCTCCTACGAGCAGTACTTC. It yields the protein CASSPDSSYEQYF.

The chain recombines TRBV6-2 or TRBV6-3 with TRBJ1-5; 8 nucleotides line up with TRBD1. The length of the CDR3 is 14 residues. The V gene's germline CDR1 is MNHEY and CDR2 SVGEGT. Trimming removed 5 bases from V and 4 bases from J; junction bases left unmatched: 4. The CDR3 DNA sequence: TGTGCCAGCAGTCAGTGGACAGGGAATCAGCCCCAGCATTTT. Its translation: CASSQWTGNQPQHF.

The chain joins TRBV19 to TRBJ1-2, with TRBD1 as a possible D gene (5 bases). The CDR3 has 14 amino acids. Trimming shortened V by 1 base and J by 6 bases, and 12 bases separated the two germline ends. The germline CDR1 and CDR2 sequences are LNHDA and SQIVND (reference sequence). This CDR3 is CASSIGQGGHGYTF. The CDR3 coding sequence is TGTGCCAGTAGTATAGGGCAGGGAGGGCATGGCTACACCTTC.

This chain links TRBV25-1 with TRBJ2-7, with a possible D match to TRBD1 (6 bases). CDR1 is MGHDK, CDR2 SYGVNS, per germline. The ends were cut back, 5 bases at V and 5 bases at J, with 13 bases in the middle. The CDR3 extends over 13 amino acids. This CDR3 is CASSPTGSHEQYF. CDR3 coding DNA: TGTGCCAGCAGTCCAACAGGGTCCCACGAGCAGTACTTC.

The V call is TRBV7-9, the J call TRBJ1-1; D gene uncertain. This CDR3 has 12 residues. Germline V CDR1 and CDR2: SEHNR, FQNEAQ (reference sequence). Trimming cost V 2 bases and J 5 bases, with 6 bases left between them. The CDR3 DNA reads TGTGCCAGCAGCTTACCGGAGACTGAAGCTTTCTTT. This sequence encodes CASSLPETEAFF.